These 19 T cell receptor beta chains share one sample of origin, sequenced in a study of T cell repertoires and HLA-DP antigens. The antigens these receptors bind are not known. Libraries were prepared by immunoSEQ multiplex PCR; TCRdb keeps only in-frame clonotypes and omits some of them. The sample includes around 100,000 clones, over 90% of them seen just once. The specimen sequenced was CD4+ T cells from PBMCs. These receptors all come from a woman aged 18-35 years in good health and CMV-seronegative.

This sequence joins TRBV7-2 and TRBJ2-4, with D uncertain. CDR3 length: 16 amino acids. The V gene's germline CDR1 is SGHTA and CDR2 FQGNSA. The V end lost 2 bases, the J end lost 2 bases, and 13 bases lay between the germline ends. The CDR3 loop is CASSLRDTGSKNIQYF. The DNA of the CDR3 is TGTGCCAGCAGCTTAAGGGATACTGGCTCCAAAAACATTCAGTACTTC.

This clone appeared once. The genes are TRBV28 and TRBJ2-2; D not certain. Germline V lookup: CDR1 MDHEN, CDR2 SYDVKM. With 8 bases removed from V and 6 bases from J, the gap between germline ends came to 7 bases. The CDR3 runs to 11 residues. This CDR3 is CASSRSGELFF. The CDR3 coding sequence is TGTGCCAGCTCGCGGTCCGGGGAGCTGTTTTTT.

The chain carries TRBV5-1 and TRBJ2-2; 7 bases are shared with TRBD2. The CDR3 is 15 amino acids. Per germline, CDR1 SGHRS and CDR2 YFSETQ. Trimming at V came to 2 bases and at J to 2 bases, leaving 3 bases not matched to a gene. The CDR3, as DNA: TGCGCCAGCAGCTTAGGACTAGTTAACACCGGGGAGCTGTTTTTT. Translation: CASSLGLVNTGELFF.

The chain combines TRBV18 with TRBJ1-4, with D uncertain. Trimming stripped 6 bases from V and 3 bases from J, with 14 bases between. Germline assignment: CDR1 KGHSH and CDR2 LQKENI. This CDR3 comprises 15 residues. CDR3 in amino acids: CASSPGLEPNEKLFF. The CDR3 region has the DNA TGTGCCAGCTCTCCGGGCTTAGAGCCTAATGAAAAACTGTTTTTT.

This rearrangement joins TRBV9 to TRBJ2-7; 12 bases map to TRBD2. V shed 4 bases, J shed 3 bases, and the junction held 14 bases outside the gene matches. Germline CDR1 is SGDLS and CDR2 is YYNGEE. The CDR3 runs to 18 residues. In nucleotides, the CDR3 is TGTGCCAGCAGCCCACGGGGCCCACTAGCGGGGGGATGCTACGAGCAGTACGTC. It codes for CASSPRGPLAGGCYEQYV.

The J gene is TRBJ1-1, the V gene TRBV29-1; D uncertain. Trimming cost V 3 bases and J 2 bases, with 7 bases left between them. Germline CDR1 reads SQVTM; CDR2 reads ANQGSEA. The CDR3 has 12 amino acids. The CDR3 reads CSVEEENTEAFF. The CDR3 DNA follows: TGCAGCGTTGAGGAAGAAAACACTGAAGCTTTCTTT.

This clone has just a few counts. This chain links TRBV5-6 with TRBJ2-3; perhaps TRBD2 as D (6 bases). V was shortened by 2 bases and J by 3 bases, with 10 bases between the two germline ends. This CDR3 has 14 amino acids. Per germline, CDR1 SGHDT and CDR2 YYEEEE. The CDR3 nucleotides are TGTGCCAGCAGCTTCAGAAGCGGGACAGATACGCAGTATTTT. Translation gives CASSFRSGTDTQYF.

This chain links TRBV19 with TRBJ1-4, with 7 nucleotides matching TRBD1. The length of the CDR3 is 16 residues. CDR1 and CDR2 from the germline V gene are LNHDA and SQIVND (reference sequence). V shed 5 bases, J shed 7 bases, and the junction held 13 bases outside the gene matches. Written as DNA, the CDR3 is TGTGCCAGTAGTTCGGACAGGCTTCGGGGGAGTGAAAAACTGTTTTTT. Translating it yields CASSSDRLRGSEKLFF.

Details on this clone: The junction and the germline gene differ at one end; a read error may be behind it. The V gene is TRBV7-7, the J gene TRBJ2-3, with a weak D call TRBD2 (7 bases). This CDR3 is 16 amino acids long. Germline V gene lookup returns CDR1 SSHAT and CDR2 FNYEAQ (reference sequence). In DNA form, the CDR3 reads TGTGCTAGCAGCTTAAGGGGGGGGATAACCACAGATACGCAGTATTTT. Translating it yields CASSLRGGITTDTQYF.

The chain uses TRBV6-4 and TRBJ1-5; D call uncertain. Trimming removed 8 bases from V and 2 bases from J, with 16 bases in between. This CDR3 has 15 amino acids. CDR1 MRHNA and CDR2 SNTAGT come from the germline V gene. In nucleotides, the CDR3 is TGTGCCAGCCTGCCATGGGAGTTTGGCAATCAGCCCCAGCATTTT. Its protein product is CASLPWEFGNQPQHF.

This clone is a singleton in its sample. The V call is TRBV6-5, the J call TRBJ2-3; unclear D gene. CDR1 and CDR2 from the germline V gene are MNHEY and SVGAGI. CDR3 length: 13 residues. Trimming cost V 0 bases and J 4 bases, with 5 bases left between them. CDR3 amino acids: CASSYSGPDTQYF. CDR3 nucleotide sequence: TGTGCCAGCAGTTACTCGGGCCCAGATACGCAGTATTTT.

This sequence joins TRBV5-1 and TRBJ2-7; 11 positions agree with TRBD1. V shed 4 bases and J 6 bases; nucleotides not matched to a gene: 15. Germline V CDR1 and CDR2: SGHRS, YFSETQ. This CDR3 region has 17 residues. The CDR3 nucleotides read TGCGCCAGCAGCCCCTCCACTCCCGGGACAGGGGGACCCGAGCAGTACTTC. Translating it yields CASSPSTPGTGGPEQYF.

The rearrangement joins TRBV6-7 to TRBJ1-1; a possible D gene is TRBD1 (5 bases). TRBV6-7 is flagged as an ORF with uncertain function. The CDR3 loop spans 17 amino acids. Trimming cost V 5 bases and J 0 bases, with 19 bases left between them. The CDR3 nucleotides read TGTGCCAGCAGTAATCTTGCCGGGGAGGGGATGAACACTGAAGCTTTCTTT. Amino acid sequence: CASSNLAGEGMNTEAFF.

The J gene is TRBJ1-2, the V gene TRBV18; D unresolved. Germline V gives CDR1 KGHSH, CDR2 LQKENI. This CDR3 contains 13 residues. V lost 6 bases and J lost 7, with 15 bases in between. The chain's CDR3 is CASSPEADGGYTF. The CDR3 coding sequence is TGTGCCAGCTCCCCAGAGGCCGACGGTGGCTACACCTTC.

V usage is TRBV18 and J usage is TRBJ1-2; possible D gene TRBD1, 6 bases. CDR1 and CDR2 (germline): KGHSH, LQKENI. Trimming pared 1 base from V and 6 bases from J, leaving 12 bases between. The CDR3 has 14 residues. The CDR3 sequence: CASSPRKQGDGYTF. The CDR3 DNA is TGTGCCAGCTCACCACGAAAACAGGGAGATGGCTACACCTTC.

The table lists this clone with a count of one. The rearrangement links TRBV14 to TRBJ2-5; no definite D call. The CDR3 loop spans 14 amino acids. The germline V gene has CDR1 SGHDN and CDR2 FVKESK. Deletions cut 5 bases from V and 2 bases from J, with 12 bases between. The CDR3: CASSAYDWQETQYF. The CDR3, as DNA: TGTGCCAGCAGCGCCTACGACTGGCAAGAGACCCAGTACTTC.

This chain connects TRBV7-2 to TRBJ2-3, with D tentatively TRBD1 or TRBD2 (7 bases each). V was cut by 5 bases and J by 5 bases, with 20 bases left in between. Germline values: CDR1 SGHTA, CDR2 FQGNSA. The CDR3 covers 16 residues. CDR3 sequence: CASSPKIRGGEDTQYF. CDR3 nucleotide sequence: TGTGCCAGCAGCCCAAAAATCAGGGGGGGCGAAGATACGCAGTATTTT.

The V call is TRBV5-6, the J call TRBJ2-3; D is possibly TRBD2 (5 bases). CDR3 size: 14 residues. V lost 1 base and J lost 4, with 10 bases in between. Per the germline V gene, CDR1 is SGHDT and CDR2 is YYEEEE. The CDR3 coding sequence is TGTGCCAGCAGCTTGTTTTTCGGGGCAGATACGCAGTATTTT. It encodes CASSLFFGADTQYF.

The chain joins TRBV6-1 to TRBJ2-2, with 7 bases lining up with TRBD1. Germline V gene lookup returns CDR1 MNHNS and CDR2 SASEGT. The CDR3 is 14 residues long. Trimming removed 5 bases from V and 4 bases from J; junction bases left unmatched: 4. The CDR3 DNA reads as TGTGCCAGCAGTCGACAGGGATCCACCGGGGAGCTGTTTTTT. Translating gives CASSRQGSTGELFF.